Following are 30 T cell receptor beta chains from one sample sequenced in a study of blood T cells in healthy people across ages (dated by TCRdb to between 2014 and 2017). The library relied on 5' RACE. This sample was sequenced with an Illumina HiSeq 2500. The second PCR ran for roughly 7 to 12 cycles and used a J-beta primer mix along with a sample-barcoded 5' primer. TCRdb cleaned the public reads at Q25 with fastp, built clones with MiXCR and kept in-frame beta chains. One record per CDR3 amino acid sequence lists the most common genes and DNA. The sample contains hundreds of thousands of distinct CDR3 sequences, 20% to 25% of them found a single time. The top ten constitute roughly 3.4% of the sample. Sequencing used blood. These receptors originate from a man in his sixties or seventies in good health.

The chain recombines TRBV7-2 with TRBJ2-3, with TRBD2 matching over 8 bases. The germline gives CDR1 SGHTA, CDR2 FQGNSA. The CDR3 length is 18 residues. Trimming removed 5 bases from V and 0 bases from J; junction bases left unmatched: 13. CDR3 sequence reads: CTSSRTAGAPVSTDTQYF. The CDR3 DNA reads as TGTACCAGCAGCCGAACAGCGGGAGCGCCGGTGAGCACAGATACGCAGTATTTT.

This clonotype was found many times. The rearrangement joins TRBV20-1 to TRBJ2-7; 12 bases agree with TRBD2. The CDR3 has 14 residues. Germline CDR1 reads DFQATT; CDR2 reads SNEGSKA (reference sequence). V was clipped by 3 bases and J by 1 base; unmatched bases: 1. CDR3 sequence: CSARGLAGSYEQYF. Here the CDR3 DNA reads TGCAGTGCTAGGGGACTAGCGGGTTCCTACGAGCAGTACTTC.

The chain combines TRBV28 with TRBJ2-5, with TRBD1 matching over 7 bases. The CDR3 has 12 residues. V was pared by 10 bases and J by 4 bases, with 6 bases of the junction left unmatched. From germline, CDR1 is MDHEN and CDR2 SYDVKM. The CDR3, as DNA: TGTGCCAACCGGACAGGTGCAGAGACCCAGTACTTC. Translating it yields CANRTGAETQYF.

This clonotype occurred many times. The V call is TRBV20-1, the J call TRBJ1-5, with unresolved D. The V gene lost 1 base and the J gene lost 2 bases, with 9 bases spanning the gap. Germline lookup yields CDR1 DFQATT and CDR2 SNEGSKA (reference sequence). CDR3 size: 14 residues. Here the CDR3 reads CSARGTHGNQPQHF. CDR3 bases: TGCAGTGCTAGAGGCACGCATGGCAATCAGCCCCAGCATTTT.

V gene TRBV7-2 combines with J gene TRBJ2-5; D could derive from TRBD1 or TRBD2 (5 bases each). CDR1 is SGHTA, CDR2 FQGNSA, per germline. There are 16 residues in the CDR3. Deletions cut 2 bases from V and 5 bases from J, with 18 bases between. CDR3 residues: CASSLSVGAPRETQYF. The DNA of the CDR3 is TGTGCCAGCAGCTTATCGGTCGGGGCCCCAAGGGAGACCCAGTACTTC.

The J gene is TRBJ2-7, the V gene TRBV7-6; 9 positions match TRBD1. Per germline, CDR1 SGHVS and CDR2 FNYEAQ. V was pared by 6 bases and J by 2 bases, with 11 bases of the junction left unmatched. The CDR3 totals 16 residues. CDR3 in DNA: TGTGCCAGCAGTCATACCTCCAGGACAGGGGCCTACGAGCAGTACTTC. It yields the protein CASSHTSRTGAYEQYF.

The chain links TRBV6-5 to TRBJ2-5; 7 bases map to TRBD1. This CDR3 comprises 16 residues. The V and J ends lost 0 bases and 2 bases, in that order; junction bases with no gene match: 6. Germline V gene data show CDR1 as MNHEY and CDR2 as SVGAGI. In DNA, the CDR3 is TGTGCCAGCAGTTACTCTGGGACAGAATATCAAGAGACCCAGTACTTC. This sequence encodes CASSYSGTEYQETQYF.

The V call is TRBV7-9, the J call TRBJ1-4; D unresolved. Trimming cost V 1 base and J 8 bases, with 14 bases left between them. The germline CDR1 and CDR2 sequences are SEHNR and FQNEAQ (reference sequence). This CDR3 region has 15 residues. The CDR3 DNA follows: TGTGCCAGCAGCTTAGACGCGGTCGGAGGGGAAAAACTGTTTTTT. Amino acids: CASSLDAVGGEKLFF.

This clonotype was counted between two and nine times. The gene calls are TRBV28 and TRBJ2-5, with D maybe TRBD1 (5 bases). From germline, CDR1 is MDHEN and CDR2 SYDVKM. This CDR3 is built from 15 residues. V lost 4 bases to trimming and J lost 4 bases, with 16 bases between them. The CDR3 protein is CASSSPLGQGETQYF. The CDR3 nucleotides read TGTGCCAGCAGTTCCCCCCTCGGGCAGGGAGAGACCCAGTACTTC.

This clonotype has more than one count but fewer than ten. This sequence joins TRBV3-1 and TRBJ2-5; tentatively, D is TRBD2 (6 bases). The CDR3 totals 13 residues. The V gene lost 8 bases and the J gene lost 4 bases, with 14 bases spanning the gap. CDR1 and CDR2 (germline): LGHDT, YNNKEL (reference sequence). Here the CDR3 reads CASLREPPETQYF. DNA for the CDR3: TGTGCCAGCTTACGGGAGCCCCCAGAGACCCAGTACTTC.

The chain recombines TRBV9 with TRBJ1-4; 9 positions match TRBD1. The V gene's germline CDR1 is SGDLS and CDR2 YYNGEE. The CDR3 consists of 17 residues. Germline trimming cut 4 bases from V and 3 bases from J; bases unmatched to any gene: 10. CDR3 coding DNA: TGTGCCAGCAGCCCGGGACAGGGAAGGGCAGCTAATGAAAAACTGTTTTTT. Protein: CASSPGQGRAANEKLFF.

This clonotype was seen just once. This chain connects TRBV28 to TRBJ1-5; TRBD1 might be the D (5 bases). Deletions cut 6 bases from V and 0 bases from J, with 12 bases between. The germline V gene has CDR1 MDHEN and CDR2 SYDVKM. This CDR3 contains 15 residues. The CDR3 reads CASSVGTSSNQPQHF. The CDR3 DNA follows: TGTGCCAGCAGCGTCGGGACCTCTAGCAATCAGCCCCAGCATTTT.

This clonotype was picked up a small number of times. V usage is TRBV20-1 and J usage is TRBJ2-5; the D gene is possibly TRBD1 (6 bases). Germline assignment: CDR1 DFQATT and CDR2 SNEGSKA (reference sequence). CDR3 length: 14 amino acids. Trimming removed 6 bases at V and 2 bases at J, with 16 bases between. CDR3 in amino acids: CSATGTPAQETQYF. The CDR3 coding sequence is TGCAGTGCAACGGGGACACCCGCACAAGAGACCCAGTACTTC.

This chain links TRBV5-1 with TRBJ2-5; D remains unclear. Germline V gene sequence: CDR1 SGHRS, CDR2 YFSETQ. V lost 0 bases to trimming and J lost 1 base, with 10 bases between them. The CDR3 sequence is 15 residues long. The DNA for the CDR3 is TGCGCCAGCAGCTTGGAGCCGACATTCCAAGAGACCCAGTACTTC. Translation: CASSLEPTFQETQYF.

This clonotype was counted at least ten times. This chain links TRBV5-1 with TRBJ2-2, with D possibly being TRBD1 (6 bases). The CDR3 consists of 14 residues. The V and J ends lost 4 bases and 1 base respectively, with 8 bases between them. CDR1 and CDR2 from the germline V gene are SGHRS and YFSETQ. In nucleotides, the CDR3 is TGCGCCAGCAGCCAACAGGGGAACACCGGGGAGCTGTTTTTT. Translating it yields CASSQQGNTGELFF.

J is TRBJ1-6 and V is TRBV11-2; D unresolved. Germline CDR1 is SGHAT and CDR2 is FQNNGV. The CDR3 length is 14 residues. Trimming stripped 1 base from V and 6 bases from J, with 7 bases between. The CDR3 region has the DNA TGTGCCAGCAGCTTAGTTTCGGTTAATTCACCCCTCCACTTT. Translating it yields CASSLVSVNSPLHF.

This chain uses TRBV3-1 with TRBJ1-4; 9 bases match TRBD1. V dropped 1 base and J dropped 8; count of bases not matched to a gene: 8. This CDR3 region has 16 residues. CDR1 is LGHDT and CDR2 is YNNKEL in the germline V gene (reference sequence). As DNA, the CDR3 is TGTGCCAGCAGCCAAGTTAGCCGGGACAGGGAAGAAAAACTGTTTTTT. Its protein product is CASSQVSRDREEKLFF. The whole variable domain, filled in from reference TRBV3-1 and TRBJ1-4, reads DTAVSQTPKYLVTQMGNDKSIKCEQNLGHDTMYWYKQDSKKFLKIMFSYNNKELIINETVPNRFSPKSPDKAHLNLHINSLELGDSAVYFCASSQVSRDREEKLFFGSGTQLSVL.

The J gene is TRBJ2-1, the V gene TRBV18; 7 bases align to TRBD2. The CDR3 spans 16 residues. J was trimmed by 7 bases and V by 1 base; bases with no gene match: 10. The germline gives CDR1 KGHSH, CDR2 LQKENI. The CDR3: CASSPLTGGPTNEQFF. As DNA, the CDR3 is TGTGCCAGCTCACCACTTACGGGAGGTCCAACTAATGAGCAGTTCTTC.

The rearrangement joins TRBV29-1 to TRBJ1-1; possible D gene TRBD1, 5 bases. Trimming removed 4 bases at V and 3 bases at J, with 12 bases between. Germline loops: CDR1 SQVTM, CDR2 ANQGSEA. CDR3 size: 13 residues. The CDR3 sequence: CSVASIGDTEAFF. Here the CDR3 DNA reads TGCAGCGTTGCTTCGATAGGGGACACTGAAGCTTTCTTT.

The chain joins TRBV5-1 to TRBJ1-4; perhaps TRBD1 as D (5 bases). This CDR3 is 14 amino acids long. CDR1 is SGHRS and CDR2 is YFSETQ in the germline V gene. V lost 0 bases, J lost 4 bases, and 7 bases lay in between. CDR3 region: CASSLDRYNEKLFF. Written as DNA, the CDR3 is TGCGCCAGCAGCTTGGACAGGTATAATGAAAAACTGTTTTTT.

The chain recombines TRBV20-1 with TRBJ2-5, with 8 bases identical to TRBD2. This CDR3 comprises 17 residues. The junction had 15 bases not matched to a gene; V was cut back by 1 base and J by 5 bases. Germline V gene data show CDR1 as DFQATT and CDR2 as SNEGSKA (reference sequence). The CDR3 protein is CSARGSRAGEYSETQYF. CDR3 in DNA: TGCAGTGCTAGAGGCTCTAGAGCGGGAGAATATTCCGAGACCCAGTACTTC.

This clonotype was found a few times. The chain couples TRBV20-1 to TRBJ2-3, with 8 bases lining up with TRBD2. J lost 8 bases, V lost 4 bases, and 14 bases had no gene match. This CDR3 spans 15 amino acids. Germline CDR1 is DFQATT and CDR2 is SNEGSKA (reference sequence). CDR3 DNA: TGCAGTGCTACCCTGTTGGGGGCGGGAGGTGGTACGCAGTATTTT. This sequence encodes CSATLLGAGGGTQYF.

This clonotype was observed at least ten times. The chain employs TRBV20-1 and TRBJ2-1, with D uncertain. The CDR3 length is 16 residues. CDR1 DFQATT and CDR2 SNEGSKA come from the germline V gene (reference sequence). The V end was cut by 5 bases, the J end by 0 bases, with 17 bases between. CDR3 protein: CSARQIGESSYNEQFF. As DNA, the CDR3 is TGCAGTGCTCGTCAAATAGGAGAAAGCTCCTACAATGAGCAGTTCTTC.

This clonotype was counted between two and nine times. The chain has TRBV20-1 and TRBJ2-3, with D perhaps matching TRBD2 (6 bases). CDR1 and CDR2 (germline): DFQATT, SNEGSKA (reference sequence). The ends were cut back, 0 bases at V and 3 bases at J, with 16 bases in the middle. The length of the CDR3 is 16 residues. The CDR3 protein is CSARDRPGVGTDTQYF. The CDR3 region has the DNA TGCAGTGCTAGAGATCGTCCGGGAGTAGGGACAGATACGCAGTATTTT.

The rearrangement joins TRBV20-1 to TRBJ2-1; D gene uncertain. The assigned J gene may be wrong: the sequence end matches TRBJ2-5 better. The CDR3 is made up of 13 amino acids. Per the germline V gene, CDR1 is DFQATT and CDR2 is SNEGSKA (reference sequence). The CDR3 DNA follows: TGCAGTGCTACTAGGACGGAACAAGAGACCCAGTACTTC. Translating gives CSATRTEQETQYF.

In this sample, this clonotype turned up a few times. The rearrangement joins TRBV12-3 or TRBV12-4 to TRBJ2-5; D is undetermined. The J call is uncertain, as TRBJ2-7 better fits the DNA end. This CDR3 contains 12 residues. The CDR3 protein is CASSLFPYEQYF. CDR3 in DNA: TGTGCCAGCAGCTTATTCCCCTACGAGCAGTACTTC.

This clonotype has only a few counts. The J gene is TRBJ2-1, the V gene TRBV20-1, with D possibly matching TRBD2 (6 bases). The germline V gene encodes CDR1 DFQATT and CDR2 SNEGSKA (reference sequence). V was cut by 6 bases and J by 4 bases, with 13 bases left in between. The CDR3 extends over 13 amino acids. For the CDR3, the DNA is TGCAGTGCGGACCAAGCGGGTTACAATGAGCAGTTCTTC. Protein product: CSADQAGYNEQFF.

Turning to this clonotype: At one boundary the junction diverges from the germline segment, which might be a read error. The chain recombines TRBV4-3 with TRBJ1-1; 10 nucleotides align to TRBD1. The germline gives CDR1 LGHNA, CDR2 YSLEER. This CDR3 is 14 amino acids long. This CDR3 is CASSQTGGATAAFF. The CDR3 coding sequence is TGCGCCAGCAGCCAGACAGGGGGCGCGACTGCAGCTTTCTTT.

The rearrangement links TRBV20-1 to TRBJ2-6, with TRBD1 identical over 12 bases. Trimming at V came to 2 bases and at J to 3 bases, leaving 11 bases not matched to a gene. Germline V gene lookup returns CDR1 DFQATT and CDR2 SNEGSKA (reference sequence). The CDR3 spans 19 residues. DNA of the CDR3: TGCAGTGCTAGATCGACCTTGGGACAGGGGGCGCGTGGGGCCAACGTCCTGACTTTC. Amino acids: CSARSTLGQGARGANVLTF.

This clonotype was counted at least ten times. The chain carries TRBV28 and TRBJ2-1; D remains unclear. V was cut by 2 bases and J by 8 bases, with 4 bases left in between. Germline lookup yields CDR1 MDHEN and CDR2 SYDVKM. The CDR3 spans 11 residues. The CDR3 protein is CASSLGYEQFF. The CDR3 nucleotides read TGTGCCAGCAGTTTAGGCTATGAGCAGTTCTTC. Complete variable domain (other parts from reference TRBV28 and TRBJ2-1): DVKVTQSSRYLVKRTGEKVFLECVQDMDHENMFWYRQDPGLGLRLIYFSYDVKMKEKGDIPEGYSVSREKKERFSLILESASTNQTSMYLCASSLGYEQFFGPGTRLTVL.